These T cell receptor beta chains were read from a single sample in a study of T cell responses to AZD1222 COVID-19 vaccine. Clones were read by immunoSEQ multiplex PCR, and TCRdb kept only the in-frame ones, dropping some. Of 150,000 to 180,000 clones detected, roughly nine tenths appear once; the ten largest clones hold 3% to 3.5%. This material consisted of peripheral blood, taken on day 0 of AZD1222 vaccination. These receptors were obtained from an adult in good health. Each CDR3 is given with its conserved first and last residue. D genes are given only for firm matches. Not all rows give a size; the values are once, few, many and, for expanded clones, a class.

v_gene	j_gene	d_gene	abundance	len	CDR3nt	CDR3aa
TRBV10-3	TRBJ1-1	.	.	13	TGTGCCATCAGTGACACGATGAACACTGAAGCTTTCTTT	CAISDTMNTEAFF
TRBV7-2	TRBJ2-2	.	.	15	TGTGCCAGCAGCCTATACACCGCGAACACCGGGGAGCTGTTTTTT	CASSLYTANTGELFF
TRBV18	TRBJ2-7	TRBD1	.	17	TGTGCCAGCTCACCACCAGGTTTGACAGGGGGCTCCTACGAGCAGTACTTC	CASSPPGLTGGSYEQYF
TRBV3-1/TRBV3-2	TRBJ1-1	.	.	12	TGTGCCAGCAGCCAAGAGGGGTCAGAAGCTTTCTTT	CASSQEGSEAFF
TRBV7-2	TRBJ1-2	TRBD1	.	14	TGTGCCAGCAGCTTCTTACAGGGGGCTCGGGGCTACACCTTC	CASSFLQGARGYTF
TRBV5-4	TRBJ1-2	TRBD1	.	15	TGTGCCAGCAGCTCACCAGGGGGCGGACCTTATGGCTACACCTTC	CASSSPGGGPYGYTF
TRBV28	TRBJ1-2	.	.	12	TGTGCCAGCAGTTTTGTTAACTATGGCTACACCTTC	CASSFVNYGYTF
TRBV3-1/TRBV3-2	TRBJ2-3	.	.	14	TGTGCCAGCAGCCTCAGGGGAAGCACAGATACGCAGTATTTT	CASSLRGSTDTQYF
TRBV4-3	TRBJ1-2	.	.	16	TGCGCCAGCAGCCAAGATCCTCCAGGGGCCTTAGACGGCTACACCTTC	CASSQDPPGALDGYTF
TRBV4-3	TRBJ1-2	.	.	15	TGCGCCAGCAGCCAAGGGAGGGTAGTCAACTATGGCTACACCTTC	CASSQGRVVNYGYTF
TRBV6-5	TRBJ1-4	.	.	13	TGTGCCAGTTGGGGCGTAGGTAATGAAAAACTGTTTTTT	CASWGVGNEKLFF
TRBV6-5	TRBJ2-1	TRBD2	.	14	TGTGCCAGCTCCAGGGCGGGGGGGTACAATGAGCAGTTCTTC	CASSRAGGYNEQFF
TRBV4-1	TRBJ1-5	TRBD1	few	15	TGCGCCAGCAGCGGCACCGGGACAGGGGTCCAGCCCCAGCATTTT	CASSGTGTGVQPQHF
TRBV7-2	TRBJ1-2	.	.	13	TGTGCCAGCAGTCCCGGGGGGGTACGGAGCTACACCTTC	CASSPGGVRSYTF
TRBV6-5	TRBJ1-1	.	.	14	TGTGCCAGCAGTTACGCCGACACTAACACTGAAGCTTTCTTT	CASSYADTNTEAFF
TRBV6-5	TRBJ1-5	.	.	13	TGTGCCAGCAGTTTGGGGGGGCTCATGCCCCAGCATTTT	CASSLGGLMPQHF
TRBV5-1	TRBJ1-1	TRBD1	.	14	TGCGCCAGCAGTTCGGGACAGTTAAACACTGAAGCTTTCTTT	CASSSGQLNTEAFF
TRBV5-1	TRBJ2-3	.	.	17	TGCGCCAGCAGCTTGGATGGGCCCCAATACGGGACAGATACGCAGTATTTT	CASSLDGPQYGTDTQYF
TRBV5-1	TRBJ1-4	.	.	17	TGCGCCAGCAGCTTGGGCGGAGGAGTAGCAACTAATGAAAAACTGTTTTTT	CASSLGGGVATNEKLFF
TRBV28	TRBJ2-5	.	.	12	TGTGCCAGCCTGGGGGCCCAAGAGACCCAGTACTTC	CASLGAQETQYF
TRBV5-6	TRBJ1-3	TRBD1	.	13	TGTGCCAGCGGACAGGGTTATGGAAACACCATATATTTT	CASGQGYGNTIYF
TRBV3-1/TRBV3-2	TRBJ1-3	.	.	18	TGTGCCAGCAGCCAAGGACGGCAGGGGCTCCTCTCTGGAAACACCATATATTTT	CASSQGRQGLLSGNTIYF
TRBV5-1	TRBJ2-2	.	.	14	TGCGCCAGCAGTCGAGCAGAGCACACCGGGGAGCTGTTTTTT	CASSRAEHTGELFF
TRBV5-1	TRBJ2-6	TRBD1	.	19	TGCGCCAGCAGCTTGGCAGGACAGGGATCCTACTCTGGGGCCAACGTCCTGACTTTC	CASSLAGQGSYSGANVLTF
TRBV7-8	TRBJ1-5	.	.	14	TGTGCCAGCAGTCTCAGGGGAGGCAATCAGCCCCAGCATTTT	CASSLRGGNQPQHF
TRBV20-1	TRBJ1-6	.	.	11	TGCAGTGCTAGAGATGGGGACCGCCTCCACTTT	CSARDGDRLHF
TRBV5-6	TRBJ2-7	.	.	14	TGTGCCAGCAGTCCCCGACTTACCCCCTACGAGCAGTACTTC	CASSPRLTPYEQYF
TRBV6-1	TRBJ2-2	TRBD2	.	17	TGTGCCAGCAGTGTGACTAGCGGGGGGTCGTGGACCGGGGAGCTGTTTTTT	CASSVTSGGSWTGELFF
TRBV19	TRBJ1-4	.	.	14	TGTGCCAGTAGTACAACAGGGATGAGTGAAAAACTGTTTTTT	CASSTTGMSEKLFF
TRBV6-5	TRBJ1-1	.	.	13	TGTGCCAGCACCATCAACGGGGGGACTGAAGCTTTCTTT	CASTINGGTEAFF
TRBV7-8	TRBJ1-5	.	.	13	TGTGCCAGCAGCAAAAACATAGATCAGCCCCAGCATTTT	CASSKNIDQPQHF
TRBV5-1	TRBJ2-5	TRBD1	.	15	TGCGCCAGCAGCCAGGACAGGCCGTACCAAGAGACCCAGTACTTC	CASSQDRPYQETQYF
TRBV9	TRBJ1-2	TRBD1	.	14	TGTGCCAGCAGCACATCGGACAGGGGCTATGGCTACACCTTC	CASSTSDRGYGYTF
TRBV28	TRBJ2-1	TRBD2	.	16	TGTGCCAGCAGCACCGTCCGGGGGGGCCCGTCACTTGAGCAGTTCTTC	CASSTVRGGPSLEQFF
TRBV2	TRBJ2-1	.	.	13	TGTGCCAGCAGGATGGGACTGGGCAATGAGCAGTTCTTC	CASRMGLGNEQFF
TRBV19	TRBJ1-3	TRBD1	.	14	TGTGCCAGCGGGACAGTTTTCTCTGGAAACACCATATATTTT	CASGTVFSGNTIYF
TRBV4-3	TRBJ2-3	TRBD2	.	15	TGCGCCAGCAGCCAAGATCGGGGGGGCCTCGATACGCAGTATTTT	CASSQDRGGLDTQYF
TRBV6-2/TRBV6-3	TRBJ2-5	TRBD2	once	15	TGTGCCAGCAGTTATATAAGGGCCGGGGGGGAGACCCAGTACTTC	CASSYIRAGGETQYF
TRBV11-1	TRBJ1-1	TRBD1	.	14	TGTGCCAGCAGTTTGACAGGGCTGAACACTGAAGCTTTCTTT	CASSLTGLNTEAFF
TRBV18	TRBJ1-3	.	.	13	TGTGCCAGCTCACCACTTCGGGAAAACACCATATATTTT	CASSPLRENTIYF
TRBV7-8	TRBJ1-2	.	.	15	TGTGCCAGCAGCCCCGGCCCTGCCGGCAACTATGGCTACACCTTC	CASSPGPAGNYGYTF
TRBV10-1	TRBJ2-1	.	.	14	TGCGCCAGCAGTGAGACGCTGGCTAGCAATGAGCAGTTCTTC	CASSETLASNEQFF
TRBV6-5	TRBJ1-2	TRBD1	.	15	TGTGCCAGCAGTTACCAGGGGACAGGGAACTATGGCTACACCTTC	CASSYQGTGNYGYTF
TRBV28	TRBJ2-7	TRBD1	.	14	TGTGCCAGCAGTTCGACAGGGCCCCCCTACGAGCAGTACTTC	CASSSTGPPYEQYF
TRBV6-2/TRBV6-3	TRBJ2-7	.	.	14	TGTGCCAGCAGTTACGCGGGGACAGTGTACGAGCAGTACTTC	CASSYAGTVYEQYF
TRBV4-3	TRBJ2-3	.	.	13	TGCGCCAGCAGCTACACGGATACAGATACGCAGTATTTT	CASSYTDTDTQYF
TRBV27	TRBJ2-3	.	once	13	TGTGCCAGCAGGACTCTTTACACAGATACGCAGTATTTT	CASRTLYTDTQYF
TRBV19	TRBJ2-1	TRBD1	.	16	TGTGCCACCTGGGGCAGGGGGCTTGGGGTCTACAATGAGCAGTTCTTC	CATWGRGLGVYNEQFF
TRBV12-3/TRBV12-4	TRBJ1-1	.	.	12	TGTGCCAGCAGATTACGGGGCACTGAAGCTTTCTTT	CASRLRGTEAFF
TRBV24-1	TRBJ2-2	TRBD2	.	16	TGTGCCACCAGTGATACCACGGGGGGGTACACCGGGGAGCTGTTTTTT	CATSDTTGGYTGELFF
TRBV29-1	TRBJ2-5	.	medium-sized	11	TGCAGCGCCGGGAGAGGGGAGACCCAGTACTTC	CSAGRGETQYF
TRBV23-1	TRBJ1-2	.	.	9	TGCGCCAGCACCCAAGGTGCCGCCTTC	CASTQGAAF
TRBV28	TRBJ1-1	.	.	15	TGTGCCAGCAGTTTAAACAGGTTGGTGAAGACTGAAGCTTTCTTT	CASSLNRLVKTEAFF
TRBV7-9	TRBJ1-6	TRBD1	.	13	TGTGCCAGCAGCGAGACAGGGGATTCACCCCTCCACTTT	CASSETGDSPLHF
TRBV7-2	TRBJ2-2	TRBD2	.	17	TGTGCCAGCAGCTCCGGGACTAGCGGGGAGTACACCGGGGAGCTGTTTTTT	CASSSGTSGEYTGELFF
TRBV5-1	TRBJ1-1	.	.	14	TGCGCCAGCAGCCCCAGTCTGGGGAACACTGAAGCTTTCTTT	CASSPSLGNTEAFF